This TCR beta chain was recovered during a study of blood T cells in healthy people across ages. The study, taken as a whole, reports: Nothing was known about donor CMV status, and this possibly confounded expanded clonotype changes.

Primers used in a second PCR of roughly 6 to 12 cycles were a sample-barcoded 5' primer and a J-beta primer mix. TCRdb re-analysed the 5' RACE reads in MiXCR, keeping a single row per CDR3 protein. The table lists roughly 900,000 distinct CDR3 sequences, under 35% of them singletons, with 17% in the top ten. The CDR3 contains 17 residues. V shed 5 bases and J shed 0 bases, with 20 bases lying between them. Germline V gene lookup returns CDR1 DFQATT and CDR2 SNEGSKA (reference sequence). Comments on this clonotype: Its antigen is unidentified.

The TCR sequence derives from a woman older than 75 in good health. The chain links TRBV20-1 to TRBJ2-1; possible D gene TRBD2, 6 bases. Sequenced input: blood. The CDR3 DNA reads TGCAGTGCTCGAGGCAGTTTACGGGAGACCTCCTACAATGAGCAGTTCTTC. Residues: CSARGSLRETSYNEQFF.